The sequence of this T cell receptor beta chain was determined in a study of blood T cell repertoires in COVID-19. Study summary: Samples taken during acute and convalescent COVID-19 were collected in the United States, Italy and Spain. T cells, B-cell-depleted T cells, or PBMCs provided the cDNA or gDNA that served as material.

Authors' data handling: Amplification of reference gene primers was used by the study to estimate nucleated cell counts. The assay was immunoSEQ multiplex PCR, and TCRdb's table has in-frame clones only and misses some. That table furnishes V, J and clone size, whereas the DNA furnished D and trimming. The sample has about 97,000 clones; 70% to 90% are singletons. The germline CDR1 and CDR2 sequences are SGHRS and YFSETQ. The CDR3 is 15 residues long. V gave up 4 bases and J gave up 3 bases; unmatched junction bases: 10. The clonotype originates from a human donor in a cohort sampled during active COVID-19. Sequencing used peripheral blood. This chain connects TRBV5-1 to TRBJ2-7; 7 bases line up with TRBD2. CDR3 sequence: CASSPEASGGYEQYF. CDR3 nucleotides: TGCGCCAGCAGCCCGGAAGCTAGCGGAGGCTACGAGCAGTACTTC.